This T cell receptor beta chain was observed in a study of regulatory T cells in long-lasting Graves disease. As for the study in general: Positivity for TSH receptor antibodies plus over 5 years of antithyroid drugs meant persistent Graves' disease. Study results and caveats: More public clonotypes were shared by persistent patients (2,741) than by new patients (roughly 870).

Germline values: CDR1 LNHDA, CDR2 SQIVND (reference sequence). The CDR3 sequence is 17 residues long. Trimming removed 4 bases from V and 4 bases from J; junction bases left unmatched: 8. Noted time point: persistent/refractory GD, antithyroid drugs over 5 years with positive TRAb. The TCR library was prepared using RNA isolated from PBMCs. The guidelines of the American Thyroid Association were the basis for diagnosing Graves' disease. Arm-PCR with iRepertoire HTBI primers amplified the CDR3 regions for these TCR beta libraries. TCRdb analysed the multiplex PCR reads with MiXCR anew, one entry per CDR3 protein. The data hold about 660,000 distinct CDR3 sequences, with approximately 29% observed a single time. As concerns this clonotype: Its antigen is currently unknown.

This sequence joins TRBV19 and TRBJ2-7, with 15 bases aligning to TRBD2. The source was peripheral blood mononuclear cells (PBMCs), collected when the disease was refractory, from a patient treated with antithyroid drugs. The TCR comes from a female donor with Graves disease. CDR3 region: CASSTSPGLAGGYEQYF. The CDR3 bases are TGTGCCAGTAGTACCTCTCCGGGACTAGCGGGGGGATACGAGCAGTACTTC. Complete variable domain (other parts from reference TRBV19 and TRBJ2-7): DGGITQSPKYLFRKEGQNVTLSCEQNLNHDAMYWYRQDPGQGLRLIYYSQIVNDFQKGDIAEGYSVSREKKESFPLTVTSAQKNPTAFYLCASSTSPGLAGGYEQYFGPGTRLTVT.